This T cell receptor (beta chain) was retrieved from a study of control samples from healthy donors and cancer patients (dated by TCRdb to 2018 to 2021). A note on this clone: Its antigen remains undetermined. No much larger clonotype is one base removed from it; base qualities were not supplied.

CDR1 and CDR2, looked up from the germline V gene, are MDHEN and SYDVKM. V and J are trimmed by 6 bases and 6 bases, and the gene matches miss 7 bases of the junction. The CDR3 covers 13 residues, taking in both the cysteine and the phenylalanine. Just the 39-base CDR3 DNA is kept, in frame starting at base 1. The receptor library was made with the immunoSEQ multiplex PCR assay. The source is immuneACCESS, and TCRdb retained only in-frame sequences with V and J called. Part of the clones is not carried over; for the studies checked, unresolved V genes explain less than half of this, and the remainder is unexplained. This sample lists some 130,000 clones; about nine tenths were detected once. Around 11% of the sample comes from the top ten.

The sample taken for sequencing was blood. The source of this sequence is a young man in good health. The V and J segments used are TRBV28 and TRBJ2-7; TRBD1 aligns with 8 central bases. This receptor carries the CDR3 CASRRTGLSEQYF. The DNA reads TGTGCCAGCAGACGGACAGGGCTAAGCGAGCAGTACTTC.